A single sample gave rise to the 32 T cell receptor beta chains below, sequenced in a study of shared clonotypes between healthy human individuals. The naive CD8 population came from CD45RO-negative cells selected for CCR7, without terminally differentiated effector memory CD45RA+ cells. Libraries were prepared by immunoSEQ multiplex PCR; TCRdb keeps only in-frame clonotypes and omits some of them. In the table there are 2 million to 2.5 million clones, 85% to 95% of which are singletons. The sequencing sample was made of naive CD8+ T cells from PBMCs. The receptor source for this set is a man aged 18 to 30 in good health. Some clones in this sample may be carry-over from other donors' samples.

The chain recombines TRBV28 with TRBJ1-5, with 9 bases fitting TRBD1. The CDR3 sequence is 14 residues long. Germline assignment: CDR1 MDHEN and CDR2 SYDVKM. J gave up 2 bases and V 5 bases, and 1 base lay outside the gene matches. The CDR3 sequence: CASSGDRGNQPQHF. The CDR3 DNA reads as TGTGCCAGCAGTGGGGACAGGGGCAATCAGCCCCAGCATTTT.

The V gene is TRBV5-8, the J gene TRBJ2-7, with TRBD1 matching over 7 bases. Germline loops: CDR1 SGHTS, CDR2 YDEGEE. The ends lost 4 bases at V and 7 bases at J; junction bases unmatched: 11. This CDR3 is built from 14 residues. CDR3 sequence (DNA): TGTGCCAGCAGCGCGAGGGACAGCATGGGTGAGCAGTACTTC. This gives the protein CASSARDSMGEQYF.

The chain couples TRBV13 to TRBJ1-1, with TRBD1 identical over 7 bases. This CDR3 region has 14 residues. CDR1 is PRHDT, CDR2 FYEKMQ, per germline (reference sequence). J was trimmed by 1 base and V by 5 bases; bases with no gene match: 4. The CDR3 coding sequence is TGTGCCAGCAGCATCGGGACAGCGAACACTGAAGCTTTCTTT. Protein: CASSIGTANTEAFF.

This clone came up a few times. V gene TRBV5-4 combines with J gene TRBJ2-7; TRBD1 agrees at 7 bases. CDR3 length equals 12 residues. CDR1 SGHNT and CDR2 YYREEE come from the germline V gene (reference sequence). V lost 4 bases, J lost 5 bases, and 3 bases stayed unmatched. CDR3 sequence: CASSPTGNEQYF. For the CDR3, the DNA is TGTGCCAGCAGCCCGACAGGGAACGAGCAGTACTTC.

The chain joins TRBV19 to TRBJ1-1, with D unclear. The ends were cut back, 5 bases at V and 1 base at J, with 14 bases in the middle. Germline V CDR1 and CDR2: LNHDA, SQIVND (reference sequence). The CDR3 contains 15 residues. Written as DNA, the CDR3 is TGTGCCAGTAGTGCACTCCGCGAGGAGAACACTGAAGCTTTCTTT. Translated: CASSALREENTEAFF.

V usage is TRBV5-6 and J usage is TRBJ2-7; TRBD1 or TRBD2 may be the D gene (5 bases each). Germline V gene lookup returns CDR1 SGHDT and CDR2 YYEEEE. Trimming took 2 bases from V and 3 from J, leaving 9 bases between them. The CDR3 length is 13 residues. The CDR3 nucleotides are TGTGCCAGCAGCTTAGGGGACGACTACGAGCAGTACTTC. Translating gives CASSLGDDYEQYF.

This clone showed up just once. V usage is TRBV5-6 and J usage is TRBJ2-7; 7 positions agree with TRBD2. V lost 0 bases to trimming and J lost 4 bases; unmatched junction nucleotides: 10. Germline V gene sequence: CDR1 SGHDT, CDR2 YYEEEE. CDR3 length: 16 residues. CDR3 DNA sequence: TGTGCCAGCAGCTTGGGGCAAGGGCTAGCGGTGTACGAGCAGTACTTC. Its protein is CASSLGQGLAVYEQYF.

The gene calls are TRBV6-5 and TRBJ2-6, with D maybe TRBD2 (5 bases). V lost 0 bases and J lost 12, with 9 bases in between. The germline CDR1 and CDR2 sequences are MNHEY and SVGAGI. The CDR3 has 13 amino acids. The CDR3 nucleotides are TGTGCCAGCAGTTACTCTGGCGGAGGCGTCCTGACTTTC. It is translated as CASSYSGGGVLTF.

This sequence joins TRBV29-1 and TRBJ1-1, with TRBD1 as a possible D gene (6 bases). V gave up 7 bases and J gave up 2 bases, with 11 bases separating them. CDR3 size: 12 residues. Germline lookup yields CDR1 SQVTM and CDR2 ANQGSEA. The CDR3 DNA follows: TGCAGCGGTCGGACAGTTAACACTGAAGCTTTCTTT. Its protein product is CSGRTVNTEAFF.

The rearrangement links TRBV27 to TRBJ2-3; D remains unclear. This CDR3 is built from 15 residues. The germline V gene has CDR1 MNHEY and CDR2 SMNVEV (reference sequence). V lost 4 bases and J lost 2, with 13 bases in between. CDR3 sequence: CASSSRGIYTDTQYF. Here the CDR3 DNA reads TGTGCCAGCAGTTCCCGTGGGATCTACACAGATACGCAGTATTTT.

This clone was recorded once. The gene calls are TRBV27 and TRBJ2-2; 9 bases agree with TRBD1. Germline-derived CDR1 and CDR2 are MNHEY and SMNVEV (reference sequence). The J segment lost 7 bases and the V segment lost 4 bases, leaving 7 bases of the junction unmatched. The CDR3 covers 15 residues. The CDR3 loop is CASSSRDRVYGELFF. The CDR3 DNA is TGTGCCAGCAGTTCCCGGGACAGGGTTTACGGGGAGCTGTTTTTT.

The gene calls are TRBV4-1 and TRBJ1-6; D not certain. Trimming stripped 4 bases from V and 6 bases from J, with 16 bases between. CDR3 length: 16 amino acids. The germline CDR1 and CDR2 sequences are MGHRA and YSYEKL. This CDR3 reads CASSRVDRPPNSPLHF. CDR3 nucleotides: TGCGCCAGCAGCCGTGTGGATAGGCCCCCTAATTCACCCCTCCACTTT.

Here the CDR3 DNA reads TGTGCCAGCAGCGGGGGGACTCCTGATACGCAGTATTTT. Encoded protein: CASSGGTPDTQYF. The V and J genes are TRBV9 and TRBJ2-3, with D tentatively TRBD2 (6 bases). This CDR3 region has 13 residues. Between the trimmed V and J ends, which lost 3 bases and 6 bases, there was a span of 11 bases. The germline V gene has CDR1 SGDLS and CDR2 YYNGEE.

CDR3 bases: TGTGCCAGCAGCCTTGGACTAGCGGGAGAATCATACGAGCAGTACTTC. This gives the protein CASSLGLAGESYEQYF. The rearrangement joins TRBV5-5 to TRBJ2-7, with 13 bases lining up with TRBD2. The junction had 8 bases not matched to a gene; V was cut back by 4 bases and J by 4 bases. Per germline, CDR1 SGHKS and CDR2 YYEKEE (reference sequence). CDR3 size: 16 residues.

The gene calls are TRBV9 and TRBJ1-2; D not certain. This CDR3 spans 14 amino acids. Trimming cost V 0 bases and J 4 bases, with 10 bases left between them. Germline V gives CDR1 SGDLS, CDR2 YYNGEE. CDR3 sequence (DNA): TGTGCCAGCAGCGTAGGTGCTGGGTCCTATGGCTACACCTTC. Amino acids: CASSVGAGSYGYTF.

This rearrangement joins TRBV7-9 to TRBJ2-7; D is undetermined. CDR3 length: 13 amino acids. The V and J ends lost 1 base and 6 bases respectively, with 10 bases between them. Looked up from germline, CDR1 is SEHNR and CDR2 is FQNEAQ (reference sequence). The CDR3 nucleotides are TGTGCCAGCAGCTTAGGCAGGCATGGCGAGCAGTACTTC. The encoded protein is CASSLGRHGEQYF.

The J gene is TRBJ2-6, the V gene TRBV5-1; D may be TRBD1 (6 bases). V was trimmed by 0 bases and J by 0 bases, leaving 13 bases between them. The length of the CDR3 is 18 residues. CDR1 SGHRS and CDR2 YFSETQ come from the germline V gene. CDR3 in amino acids: CASSLAAGVLSGANVLTF. The CDR3 DNA reads TGCGCCAGCAGCTTGGCGGCAGGGGTACTCTCTGGGGCCAACGTCCTGACTTTC.

This chain joins TRBV27 and TRBJ2-7, with 10 nucleotides matching TRBD1. The CDR3 totals 15 residues. Germline V gene data show CDR1 as MNHEY and CDR2 as SMNVEV (reference sequence). V was pared by 7 bases and J by 7 bases, with 13 bases of the junction left unmatched. CDR3 sequence (DNA): TGTGCCAGCATGGTATCGACAGGGGGCTTGGGTGAGCAGTACTTC. This translates into CASMVSTGGLGEQYF.

This clone turned up a few times. V gene TRBV27 combines with J gene TRBJ2-7; D is perhaps TRBD2 (6 bases). Germline V lookup: CDR1 MNHEY, CDR2 SMNVEV (reference sequence). The V end lost 5 bases, the J end lost 0 bases, and 17 bases lay between the germline ends. This CDR3 has 16 residues. The CDR3 sequence: CASSPSVGLLSYEQYF. The CDR3 region has the DNA TGTGCCAGCAGTCCCTCAGTGGGACTCCTCTCCTACGAGCAGTACTTC.

This clone was found once. The chain uses TRBV27 and TRBJ1-2; D unresolved. The V end lost 7 bases, the J end lost 4 bases, and 19 bases lay between the germline ends. Per the germline V gene, CDR1 is MNHEY and CDR2 is SMNVEV (reference sequence). This CDR3 spans 15 amino acids. The CDR3, as DNA: TGTGCCAGCATCCTAGGCAGGAGGGTCGGCTATGGCTACACCTTC. Translating it yields CASILGRRVGYGYTF.

V and J are TRBV11-1 and TRBJ2-3, with TRBD1 as a possible D gene (5 bases). V was clipped by 5 bases and J by 1 base, with 19 bases between them. There are 17 residues in the CDR3. CDR1 and CDR2 from the germline V gene are SGHAT and FQDESV (reference sequence). The CDR3 sequence is CASSARPTVFGTDTQYF. CDR3 in DNA: TGTGCCAGCAGCGCACGTCCGACAGTCTTCGGCACAGATACGCAGTATTTT. Based on the CDR3 plus reference TRBV11-1 and TRBJ2-3, the full variable domain is EAEVAQSPRYKITEKSQAVAFWCDPISGHATLYWYRQILGQGPELLVQFQDESVVDDSQLPKDRFSAERLKGVDSTLKIQPAELGDSAMYLCASSARPTVFGTDTQYFGPGTRLTVL.

The chain employs TRBV7-8 and TRBJ2-3, with D maybe TRBD1 (8 bases). CDR1 is SGHVS and CDR2 is FQNEAQ in the germline V gene. The CDR3 contains 19 residues. V gave up 4 bases and J gave up 0 bases, with 23 bases separating them. The CDR3 DNA reads TGTGCCAGCAGCTCAAGGACAGGGCGGGCCGGGGGGAGCACAGATACGCAGTATTTT. Protein product: CASSSRTGRAGGSTDTQYF.

This chain connects TRBV7-9 to TRBJ2-5; tentatively, D is TRBD1 or TRBD2 (6 bases each). V was pared by 5 bases and J by 5 bases, with 15 bases between. CDR3 length equals 14 residues. Germline CDR1 is SEHNR and CDR2 is FQNEAQ (reference sequence). The CDR3 sequence: CASSVQGRWETQYF. CDR3 sequence (DNA): TGTGCCAGCAGCGTGCAGGGGAGGTGGGAGACCCAGTACTTC.

Points on this clone: Other DNA sequences from this sample encode an identical CDR3 as well. The genes are TRBV27 and TRBJ2-7; D possibly corresponds to TRBD1 (6 bases). CDR3 length: 13 residues. The V end lost 4 bases, the J end lost 3 bases, and 10 bases lay between the germline ends. Germline CDR1 MNHEY, CDR2 SMNVEV (reference sequence). The CDR3 is CASSSGRGYEQYF. CDR3 nucleotides: TGTGCCAGCAGTTCGGGCAGGGGCTACGAGCAGTACTTC.

This chain links TRBV5-1 with TRBJ1-5; possibly TRBD1 for D (6 bases). The CDR3 has 18 amino acids. The germline CDR1 and CDR2 sequences are SGHRS and YFSETQ. Trimming took 7 bases from V and 1 from J, leaving 24 bases between them. The CDR3 spells CASLKNPRGRGSNQPQHF. As DNA, the CDR3 is TGCGCCAGCCTCAAAAATCCCAGGGGCCGGGGGAGCAATCAGCCCCAGCATTTT.

V and J are TRBV28 and TRBJ1-1; TRBD1 matches 9 bases. Losses at the gene ends were 2 bases for V and 5 bases for J; bases not matched to a gene: 6. From germline, CDR1 is MDHEN and CDR2 SYDVKM. The CDR3 runs 15 residues. This CDR3 is CASSLEGQGSTEAFF. CDR3 DNA sequence: TGTGCCAGCAGTTTAGAGGGACAGGGCTCGACTGAAGCTTTCTTT.

The J gene is TRBJ2-1, the V gene TRBV4-3; D may be TRBD1 (6 bases). V lost 4 bases and J lost 4, with 17 bases in between. Germline V CDR1 and CDR2: LGHNA, YSLEER. This CDR3 has 16 residues. CDR3 region: CASSRALGAAYNEQFF. The CDR3 nucleotides read TGCGCCAGCAGCCGCGCTTTGGGGGCGGCATACAATGAGCAGTTCTTC.

This chain joins TRBV28 and TRBJ2-1; D remains ambiguous. V shed 7 bases and J shed 0 bases, with 19 bases lying between them. Germline V CDR1 and CDR2: MDHEN, SYDVKM. This CDR3 is 17 amino acids long. The CDR3 DNA follows: TGTGCCAGCACGTCTAGTATTGGCCCGAGCTCCTACAATGAGCAGTTCTTC. It specifies CASTSSIGPSSYNEQFF.

V usage is TRBV7-8 and J usage is TRBJ2-7; TRBD2 matches 12 bases. The CDR3 is made up of 17 amino acids. Trimming at V came to 5 bases and at J to 1 base, leaving 9 bases not matched to a gene. CDR1 is SGHVS and CDR2 is FQNEAQ in the germline V gene. CDR3 nucleotides: TGTGCCAGCAGCCAACCGACTAGCGGGAGCCTATCCTACGAGCAGTACTTC. Amino acid sequence: CASSQPTSGSLSYEQYF. Complete variable domain (other parts from reference TRBV7-8 and TRBJ2-7): GAGVSQSPRYKVAKRGQDVALRCDPISGHVSLFWYQQALGQGPEFLTYFQNEAQLDKSGLPSDRFFAERPEGSVSTLKIQRTQQEDSAVYLCASSQPTSGSLSYEQYFGPGTRLTVT.

The gene calls are TRBV27 and TRBJ2-2; the D call may be TRBD1 or TRBD2 (5 bases each). The length of the CDR3 is 15 residues. Trimming cost V 6 bases and J 5 bases, with 16 bases left between them. The germline gives CDR1 MNHEY, CDR2 SMNVEV (reference sequence). CDR3 nucleotide sequence: TGTGCCAGCAGCAGGACCGGGAAGGGGACCGGGGAGCTGTTTTTT. Translation: CASSRTGKGTGELFF.

The rearrangement uses TRBV4-3 and TRBJ2-7; perhaps TRBD2 as D (6 bases). This CDR3 comprises 16 residues. V lost 3 bases, J lost 1 base, and 16 bases lay in between. Germline V gene lookup returns CDR1 LGHNA and CDR2 YSLEER. DNA of the CDR3: TGCGCCAGCAGCCAGGAAAGGGACTGGGTATCCTACGAGCAGTACTTC. It codes for CASSQERDWVSYEQYF.

The chain joins TRBV4-1 to TRBJ2-7; D gene ambiguous. Trimming removed 1 base at V and 0 bases at J, with 7 bases between. Germline V gene data show CDR1 as MGHRA and CDR2 as YSYEKL. The CDR3 covers 14 residues. CDR3: CASSQGATSYEQYF. CDR3 coding DNA: TGCGCCAGCAGCCAAGGGGCTACCTCCTACGAGCAGTACTTC.